This T cell receptor beta chain emerged from a study of blood T cell repertoires in COVID-19. Study as a whole: The samples span acute and convalescent COVID-19 from the United States, Italy and Spain. T cells, B-cell-depleted T cells, or PBMCs supplied cDNA or gDNA.

Original data processing: Estimation of nucleated cell counts relied on the amplification of reference gene primers. Sequenced by immunoSEQ multiplex PCR; TCRdb stores in-frame clones only, minus some. V, J and clone size reflect that table, while D and trimming were determined from the DNA. The data hold around 230,000 clones, with about nine tenths observed a single time. Germline CDR1 SNHLY, CDR2 FYNNEI. V was shortened by 4 bases and J by 0 bases, with 7 bases between the two germline ends. The CDR3 is made up of 13 amino acids. The sequence was collected from a man aged 60 to 75 who had recovered from COVID-19. This chain joins TRBV2 and TRBJ2-7; possible D gene TRBD1, 5 bases. The sequenced sample was peripheral blood. CDR3 in amino acids: CASSGQSSYEQYV. In DNA form, the CDR3 reads TGTGCCAGCAGTGGACAGAGCTCCTACGAGCAGTACGTC.